This is a list of T cell receptor beta chains from one sample in a study of shared clonotypes between healthy human individuals. Profiled with immunoSEQ multiplex PCR; TCRdb holds only in-frame clones, not every one. The data contain about 1 million clones, about 70% of them singletons. The sequencing sample was made of memory CD4+ T cells sorted from blood. These receptors all come from a man aged 18-30 years in good health. Both conserved end residues are part of each CDR3. Fields, in order: J gene, clone size, CDR3 length, V gene, D gene, CDR3 DNA, CDR3 protein. D genes are given only for firm matches. The size field is filled for only some rows; it gives once, few, many or a size class.

TRBJ2-4 | few | 16 | TRBV5-4 | TRBD1 | TGTGCCAGCAGCTTGGGGGACAGGGCCCCAAGTGGCATTCAGTACTTC | CASSLGDRAPSGIQYF
TRBJ1-4 | many | 16 | TRBV2 | TRBD1 | TGTGCCAGCAGTGGGACAGGGGGCGGCCGAAATGAAAAACTGTTTTTT | CASSGTGGGRNEKLFF
TRBJ2-3 | . | 15 | TRBV6-6 | . | TGTGCCAGCAGTTACTCACGGCAGACCACAGATACGCAGTATTTT | CASSYSRQTTDTQYF
TRBJ2-7 | many | 13 | TRBV7-6 | TRBD1 | TGTGCCAGCAGCCCGGGGACAGGGTCTAAGCAGTACTTC | CASSPGTGSKQYF
TRBJ2-5 | . | 13 | TRBV29-1 | . | TGCAGCGTTGAATTAGGATTTCTCGAGACCCAGTACTTC | CSVELGFLETQYF
TRBJ1-1 | . | 14 | TRBV5-5 | TRBD1 | TGTGCCAGCAGCTTACCCGGGACAGGCTCTGAAGCTTTCTTT | CASSLPGTGSEAFF
TRBJ2-5 | . | 15 | TRBV5-1 | TRBD2 | TGCGCCAGCAGCTTGGGACTAGCGGAGATAGAGACCCAGTACTTC | CASSLGLAEIETQYF
TRBJ1-1 | . | 14 | TRBV7-9 | . | TGTGCCAGCAGCTTATGGGGGCGGAACACTGAAGCTTTCTTT | CASSLWGRNTEAFF
TRBJ2-7 | . | 15 | TRBV27 | . | TGTGCCAGCAGTACAGGGCGGGACAAGACCTACGAGCAGTACTTC | CASSTGRDKTYEQYF
TRBJ2-1 | . | 16 | TRBV12-5 | TRBD1 | TGTGCTAGTGGTTTGGGAGACAGGGGAGGATACAATGAGCAGTTCTTC | CASGLGDRGGYNEQFF
TRBJ2-1 | . | 15 | TRBV6-4 | . | TGTGCCAGCAGTGACCCCCCGGGACTCTACAATGAGCAGTTCTTC | CASSDPPGLYNEQFF
TRBJ1-3 | . | 14 | TRBV6-5 | . | TGTGCCAGCAGTCCCATCGGTGGTGGAAACACCATATATTTT | CASSPIGGGNTIYF
TRBJ2-5 | . | 13 | TRBV7-3 | TRBD1 | TGTGCCAGCAGTAGGGACAGGGAAGAGACCCAGTACTTC | CASSRDREETQYF